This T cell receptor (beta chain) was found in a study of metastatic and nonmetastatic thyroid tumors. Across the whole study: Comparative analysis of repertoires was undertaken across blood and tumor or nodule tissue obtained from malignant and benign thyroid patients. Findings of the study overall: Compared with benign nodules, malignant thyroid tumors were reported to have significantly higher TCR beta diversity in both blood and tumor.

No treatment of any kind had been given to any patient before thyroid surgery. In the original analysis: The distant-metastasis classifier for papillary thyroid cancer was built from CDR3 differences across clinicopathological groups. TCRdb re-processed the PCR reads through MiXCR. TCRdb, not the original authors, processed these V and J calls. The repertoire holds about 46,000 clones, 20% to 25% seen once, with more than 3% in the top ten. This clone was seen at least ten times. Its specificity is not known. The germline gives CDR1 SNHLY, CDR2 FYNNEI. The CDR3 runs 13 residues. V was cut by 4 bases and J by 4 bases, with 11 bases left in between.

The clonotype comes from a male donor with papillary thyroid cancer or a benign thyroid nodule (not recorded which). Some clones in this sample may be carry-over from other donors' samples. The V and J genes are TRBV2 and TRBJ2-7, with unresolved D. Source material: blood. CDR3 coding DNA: TGTGCCAGCAGTGGCGTAGGGCAGTACGAGCAGTACTTC. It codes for CASSGVGQYEQYF.